This T cell receptor (beta chain) was documented in a study of cytotoxic CD8 clonotypes in ibrutinib-treated CLL. Data came from immunoSEQ multiplex PCR; TCRdb stores just in-frame clones and leaves some out. The sample has 250,000 to 350,000 clones; about 72% are singletons. Deletions cut 1 base from V and 3 bases from J, with 16 bases between. The CDR3 contains 16 residues. The germline CDR1 and CDR2 sequences are SGHTA and FQGTGA. The sample here was PBMCs, taken at disease progression, from a patient treated with ibrutinib. The TCR originated in a human donor with chronic lymphocytic leukemia. V and J are TRBV7-3 and TRBJ2-7, with D perhaps matching TRBD2 (6 bases). CDR3 sequence reads: CASSLKPDYPIYEQYF. The CDR3 DNA follows: TGTGCCAGCAGCTTAAAACCGGACTACCCCATCTACGAGCAGTACTTC.